The 9 T cell receptor beta chains below come from one sample, sequenced in a study of blood T cell repertoires in COVID-19. Repertoires were generated with immunoSEQ multiplex PCR, while TCRdb's copy carries only in-frame clones and drops some. The table includes some 320,000 clones, approximately 91% detected once. The sample taken for sequencing was PBMCs or T cells enriched from blood (not recorded which). These receptors were collected from a man aged 60 to 75 who had recovered from COVID-19.

This clone was observed once. The rearrangement uses TRBV5-8 and TRBJ1-5; a possible D gene is TRBD1 (5 bases). The CDR3 runs 14 residues. The V end lost 4 bases, the J end lost 1 base, and 9 bases lay between the germline ends. CDR1 SGHTS and CDR2 YDEGEE come from the germline V gene. The CDR3 DNA is TGTGCCAGCAGCCCGTGGGGCAGCAATCAGCCCCAGCATTTT. As protein: CASSPWGSNQPQHF.

CDR3 in DNA: TGTGCCAGTAGTCCTGACAGGGCGAACACTGAAGCTTTCTTT. Its protein is CASSPDRANTEAFF. The V gene is TRBV19, the J gene TRBJ1-1; 7 bases agree with TRBD1. Germline CDR1 reads LNHDA; CDR2 reads SQIVND (reference sequence). The CDR3 spans 14 residues. The J segment lost 1 base and the V segment lost 5 bases, leaving 4 bases of the junction unmatched. Drawing the rest from reference TRBV19 and TRBJ1-1, the complete variable domain is DGGITQSPKYLFRKEGQNVTLSCEQNLNHDAMYWYRQDPGQGLRLIYYSQIVNDFQKGDIAEGYSVSREKKESFPLTVTSAQKNPTAFYLCASSPDRANTEAFFGQGTRLTVV.

V gene TRBV15 combines with J gene TRBJ2-1; maybe TRBD2 (5 bases). Germline V gives CDR1 LNHNV, CDR2 YYDKDF (reference sequence). The CDR3 has 19 amino acids. The V and J ends lost 1 base and 0 bases respectively, with 19 bases between them. CDR3 amino acids: CATSRVPSRRARSYNEQFF. CDR3 nucleotide sequence: TGTGCCACCAGCAGAGTACCCTCCCGGCGGGCCCGCTCCTACAATGAGCAGTTCTTC.

This chain connects TRBV5-1 to TRBJ2-3; D may be TRBD1 (5 bases). The germline V gene has CDR1 SGHRS and CDR2 YFSETQ. V lost 0 bases to trimming and J lost 2 bases, with 13 bases between them. The CDR3 has 16 amino acids. The CDR3 DNA sequence: TGCGCCAGCAGCTTGGCCGTCGCAGGGTCCACAGATACGCAGTATTTT. Translating gives CASSLAVAGSTDTQYF.

This clone was observed once. V is TRBV27 and J is TRBJ2-4, with 7 bases matching TRBD1. The J segment lost 6 bases and the V segment lost 2 bases, leaving 7 bases of the junction unmatched. Germline lookup yields CDR1 MNHEY and CDR2 SMNVEV (reference sequence). The CDR3 runs to 15 residues. Written as DNA, the CDR3 is TGTGCCAGCAGTTTAGAACAGGGGAGCCGAAACATTCAGTACTTC. Protein sequence: CASSLEQGSRNIQYF.

The chain couples TRBV27 to TRBJ1-6; D not certain. Trimming shortened V by 3 bases and J by 6 bases, and 3 bases separated the two germline ends. From germline, CDR1 is MNHEY and CDR2 SMNVEV (reference sequence). This CDR3 has 12 amino acids. The CDR3 loop is CASSFRNSPLHF. The DNA for the CDR3 is TGTGCCAGCAGTTTTCGTAATTCACCCCTCCACTTT.

This clone has just one count. The V call is TRBV15, the J call TRBJ2-7, with D possibly being TRBD1 (7 bases). The CDR3 runs 15 residues. Germline V gene data show CDR1 as LNHNV and CDR2 as YYDKDF (reference sequence). Trimming removed 0 bases from V and 5 bases from J, with 14 bases in between. CDR3 amino acids: CATSRDGGGGDEQYF. CDR3 DNA sequence: TGTGCCACCAGCAGAGATGGCGGAGGGGGCGACGAGCAGTACTTC.

The chain joins TRBV29-1 to TRBJ1-2; D is possibly TRBD1 (6 bases). The ends were cut back, 4 bases at V and 1 base at J, with 7 bases in the middle. This CDR3 contains 12 residues. The V gene's germline CDR1 is SQVTM and CDR2 ANQGSEA. This chain's CDR3 is CSVGGLNYGYTF. The CDR3 nucleotides read TGCAGCGTTGGGGGGCTTAACTATGGCTACACCTTC.

This chain uses TRBV7-2 with TRBJ2-1, with D unclear. The CDR3 covers 12 residues. Germline loops: CDR1 SGHTA, CDR2 FQGNSA. Trimming stripped 5 bases from V and 5 bases from J, with 7 bases between. CDR3 sequence (DNA): TGTGCCAGCAGCACACCCCACAATGAGCAGTTCTTC. Its translation is CASSTPHNEQFF.